Listed below are T cell receptor beta chains from one sample, sequenced in a study of identical twins. Via MiXCR, TCRdb re-called the 5' RACE reads, giving one row per CDR3 protein. The sample includes approximately 700,000 distinct CDR3 sequences, roughly 18% of them seen just once. A further study also used this sample, focusing on T cells expressing NK-cell markers.

The sequenced sample was PBMCs. Source of these receptors: a woman aged 18-29 years in good health. Each CDR3 is given with its conserved first and last residue. Each record gives: V gene, D gene, clone size, J gene, CDR3 DNA, CDR3 protein. D genes are given only for firm matches. Not all rows give a size; the values are once, few, many and, for expanded clones, a class.

TRBV20-1	TRBD2	-	TRBJ2-7	TGCTGCTTAGGGGGTAGCGGGGGGGCCAAGAGCTCCTACGAGCAGTACTTC	CCLGGSGGAKSSYEQYF
TRBV12-3/TRBV12-4	TRBD2	many	TRBJ2-1	TGTGCCAGCAGCCGTCGGACTAGCGGGAGTGCGAATGAGCAGTTCTTC	CASSRRTSGSANEQFF
TRBV11-2	TRBD2	-	TRBJ2-2	TGTGCCAGCAGCTTACAAGGCCTAGCGGGAGGGGGCACCGGGGAGCTGTTTTTT	CASSLQGLAGGGTGELFF
TRBV4-3	TRBD2	few	TRBJ2-5	TGCGCCTCGAAGGGGAGGGCGGAGACCCAGTACTTC	CASKGRAETQYF
TRBV7-9	-	-	TRBJ2-3	TGTGCCAGCAGCTCCCGCTGGCAGGGTACGCAGTATTTT	CASSSRWQGTQYF
TRBV20-1	-	few	TRBJ2-7	TGCAGTGCTAGGGGTGGAGGCCACGAGCAGTACTTC	CSARGGGHEQYF
TRBV7-9	-	-	TRBJ2-1	TGTGCCAGCAGCTTAGATCGGGGGGGGACAGGGAAGTTCTTC	CASSLDRGGTGKFF
TRBV5-1	-	few	TRBJ2-5	TGCGCCAGCAGTCGACTCCTAGCGATCAAAGAGACCCAGTACTTC	CASSRLLAIKETQYF
TRBV10-1	TRBD2	few	TRBJ2-7	TGCGCCAGCCAAACTAGCGGGGACGGAGAGCAGTACTTC	CASQTSGDGEQYF
TRBV7-9	-	few	TRBJ1-2	TGTGCCAGCAGCTTAGGAGCCCAGCCGAGCTACACCTTC	CASSLGAQPSYTF
TRBV3-1	TRBD2	-	TRBJ2-2	TGTGCCAGCAGCCCCTGGGGACTAGCGGCGAACACCGGGGAGCTGTTTTTT	CASSPWGLAANTGELFF
TRBV10-3	TRBD2	many	TRBJ2-1	TGTGCCATCAGGAAGACTAGCGGGGGCTTGAGCTCCTACAATGAGCAGTTCTTC	CAIRKTSGGLSSYNEQFF
TRBV20-1	-	few	TRBJ2-7	TGCAGTGCTAGGTACAGGGTAGACGAGCAGTACTTC	CSARYRVDEQYF
TRBV7-3	TRBD1	-	TRBJ2-2	TGTGCCAGCAGCTCGAACAGGGGTGTGACAGGGCACGGGGAGCTGTTTTTT	CASSSNRGVTGHGELFF
TRBV12-3/TRBV12-4	-	many	TRBJ2-7	TGTGCCAGCAGTTTGGGGACAAAGTCCTACGAGCAGTACTTC	CASSLGTKSYEQYF
TRBV9	TRBD1	few	TRBJ2-7	TGTGCCAGCAGCCCCGCGGACAGGGAGTACGAGCAGTACTTC	CASSPADREYEQYF
TRBV20-1	-	-	TRBJ2-1	TGCAGTGCTGTGGGGCGTGAGCAGTTCTTC	CSAVGREQFF
TRBV10-2	-	few	TRBJ1-2	TGCGCCAGCAGTGAGTCAGGGGATAACTATGGCTACACCTTC	CASSESGDNYGYTF
TRBV12-3/TRBV12-4	TRBD1	-	TRBJ1-1	TGTGCCAGCAGAGACAGGGAGGACACTGAAGCTTTCTTT	CASRDREDTEAFF
TRBV12-3/TRBV12-4	-	many	TRBJ1-1	TGTGCCAGCAAAGGACGGGTGACTGAAGCTTTCTTT	CASKGRVTEAFF
TRBV7-2	-	few	TRBJ2-1	TGTGCCAGCAGCTTAAGGTTGGGCTACAATGAGCAGTTCTTC	CASSLRLGYNEQFF
TRBV5-6	-	few	TRBJ1-5	TGTGCCAGCAGCTCTGGGGACACCTACAATCAGCCCCAGCATTTT	CASSSGDTYNQPQHF
TRBV4-3	-	few	TRBJ1-5	TGCGCCAGCAGCCAAGGGTACGGGGATGGACAGCCCCAGCATTTT	CASSQGYGDGQPQHF
TRBV6-5	-	few	TRBJ2-1	TGTGCCAGCAGTGCCTGGGGTGAGCAGTTCTTC	CASSAWGEQFF
TRBV10-3	-	few	TRBJ2-5	TGTGCCATCAGTGAGGGAAAAGAGACCCAGTACTTC	CAISEGKETQYF
TRBV29-1	-	-	TRBJ2-1	TGCAGCGTTGAAGATCAGTGGAAAACACAGTTCTTC	CSVEDQWKTQFF
TRBV5-1	TRBD2	-	TRBJ2-5	TGCGCCAGCTCCGGGGGGGCCCTAAGAGAGACCCAGTACTTC	CASSGGALRETQYF
TRBV29-1	TRBD1	-	TRBJ2-1	TGCAGCGGGGAACAGGGGGGAAATGAGCAGTTCTTC	CSGEQGGNEQFF
TRBV7-6	TRBD2	-	TRBJ2-1	TGTGCCAGCAGACCAAGCGGGAACAATGAGCAGTTCTTC	CASRPSGNNEQFF
TRBV5-1	-	many	TRBJ2-6	TGCGCCAGCAGCTTAGGGGACTCTGGGGCCAACGTCCTGACTTTC	CASSLGDSGANVLTF
TRBV6-5	-	few	TRBJ2-7	TGTGCCAGCAGTTTTCGAGCGGGCCGCTACGAGCAGTACTTC	CASSFRAGRYEQYF
TRBV5-1	-	few	TRBJ2-5	TGCGCCAGCAAAGGGGTCGGATTTGGACAAGAGACCCAGTACTTC	CASKGVGFGQETQYF
TRBV3-1	-	-	TRBJ1-2	TGTGCCAGCAAACGTACGTGGACAGAGCCCTATGGCTACACCTTC	CASKRTWTEPYGYTF
TRBV12-3/TRBV12-4	TRBD1	few	TRBJ2-3	TGTGCCAGCAGTCGGGACAGCCCCACAGATACGCAGTATTTT	CASSRDSPTDTQYF
TRBV20-1	-	many	TRBJ2-5	TGCAGTGCTAGAGATGACCAAGAGACCCAGTACTTC	CSARDDQETQYF
TRBV7-2	-	few	TRBJ2-7	TGTGCCAGCAGCTTTGATAGCGGCTACGAGCAGTACTTC	CASSFDSGYEQYF
TRBV18	-	many	TRBJ1-1	TGTGCCAGCTCACGCCGGGACAACCAGGCTGAAGCTTTCTTT	CASSRRDNQAEAFF
TRBV18	-	few	TRBJ2-7	TGTGCCAGCTCACCAGAGAAGCGCGAGCAGTACTTC	CASSPEKREQYF
TRBV4-3	-	-	TRBJ2-1	TGCGCCAGCAGCCAGGCACAGGGCCCAACCCATGAGCAGTTCTTC	CASSQAQGPTHEQFF
TRBV3-1	-	many	TRBJ2-6	TGTGCCAGCAGCCTACTGAGCTCTGGGGCCAACGTCCTGACTTTC	CASSLLSSGANVLTF
TRBV12-3/TRBV12-4	-	many	TRBJ2-1	TGTGCCAGCAGATCGGGATATGAGCAGTTCTTC	CASRSGYEQFF
TRBV27	-	-	TRBJ1-6	TGTGCCAGCAGTTATAGGGCCTTATATTCACCCCTCCACTTT	CASSYRALYSPLHF
TRBV23-1	TRBD2	-	TRBJ2-3	TGCGCCAGCAGTCAATCGCCTAGCGGGGGGGCGAGCACAGATACGCAGTATTTT	CASSQSPSGGASTDTQYF
TRBV12-3/TRBV12-4	-	-	TRBJ2-5	TGTGCCTCGAAGGAAAACCAAGAGACCCAGTACTTC	CASKENQETQYF
TRBV12-3/TRBV12-4	TRBD1	few	TRBJ1-6	TGTGCCAGCAGTTTCGGGACAGGGCCTAACCACTTT	CASSFGTGPNHF
TRBV10-3	-	few	TRBJ2-5	TGTGCCATCAGTGGGTCTATCAGGGGCGAGACCCAGTACTTC	CAISGSIRGETQYF
TRBV20-1	TRBD1	-	TRBJ2-7	TGCAGTGCTTCATCGACAGGGGTGAACGAGCAGTACTTC	CSASSTGVNEQYF
TRBV7-2	TRBD1	-	TRBJ1-1	TGTGCCAGCAGCCCCGAGACAGGGCACACTGAAGCTTTCTTT	CASSPETGHTEAFF
TRBV3-1	-	-	TRBJ2-7	TGTGCCAGCAGCCCGGCGGCGGTATCCTACGAGCAGTACTTC	CASSPAAVSYEQYF
TRBV12-3/TRBV12-4	-	many	TRBJ1-1	TGTGCCAGCAGCCCGGACAGCGGGGAAGCTTTCTTT	CASSPDSGEAFF
TRBV5-1	TRBD2	-	TRBJ2-1	TGCGCCAGCAGCTCCCAAGGGGGACTAGCGGGGGGTGCCAATGAGCAGTTCTTC	CASSSQGGLAGGANEQFF
TRBV9	-	-	TRBJ1-1	TGTGCCAGCAGCGTAGAGTTTCGGAACACTGAAGCTTTCTTT	CASSVEFRNTEAFF
TRBV15	-	-	TRBJ2-5	TGTGCCACCAGCAGATTCCAAGAGACCCAGTACTTC	CATSRFQETQYF
TRBV12-3/TRBV12-4	-	-	TRBJ1-1	TGTGCCAGCAGTTTCGGTCAGGCTGAAGCTTTCTTT	CASSFGQAEAFF
TRBV29-1	TRBD1	-	TRBJ2-7	TGCAGCGTTGAAGATAGGACAGGGTCCTACGAGCAGTACTTC	CSVEDRTGSYEQYF
TRBV7-8	TRBD1	-	TRBJ2-1	TGTGCCAGCAGCGGAAGGACAGGGGAACCCTACAATGAGCAGTTCTTC	CASSGRTGEPYNEQFF
TRBV12-3/TRBV12-4	-	once	TRBJ2-1	TGTGCCAGCAGTTTCTTTAGGACTCGAGACAATGAGCAGTTCTTC	CASSFFRTRDNEQFF
TRBV7-9	-	few	TRBJ1-2	TGTGCCAGCAGCCCAGCGGCGCGACACCCCTACACCTTC	CASSPAARHPYTF